This T cell receptor beta chain was observed in a study of early T cells in non-severe SARS-CoV-2 infection. This clonotype was detected ten times or more. As part of library construction, unique molecular identifiers were attached to individual cDNA molecules. TCRdb re-called the 5' RACE reads through MiXCR, storing one row per CDR3 protein. The table lists around 60,000 distinct CDR3 sequences, roughly 13% of them singletons. The sample taken for sequencing was whole blood. This sequence originates from an adult who was a healthcare worker with PCR-confirmed SARS-CoV-2 infection or an uninfected control (not recorded which).

CDR3 bases: TGCAGTGCTAGGGCGACAGGGGCTGGGGCCAACGTCCTGACTTTC. Encoded protein: CSARATGAGANVLTF. The chain uses TRBV20-1 and TRBJ2-6, with 8 bases aligning to TRBD1. CDR3 length: 15 amino acids. Per germline, CDR1 DFQATT and CDR2 SNEGSKA (reference sequence). The V gene end was trimmed by 3 bases and the J gene end by 2 bases; junction bases not matched to a gene: 3.